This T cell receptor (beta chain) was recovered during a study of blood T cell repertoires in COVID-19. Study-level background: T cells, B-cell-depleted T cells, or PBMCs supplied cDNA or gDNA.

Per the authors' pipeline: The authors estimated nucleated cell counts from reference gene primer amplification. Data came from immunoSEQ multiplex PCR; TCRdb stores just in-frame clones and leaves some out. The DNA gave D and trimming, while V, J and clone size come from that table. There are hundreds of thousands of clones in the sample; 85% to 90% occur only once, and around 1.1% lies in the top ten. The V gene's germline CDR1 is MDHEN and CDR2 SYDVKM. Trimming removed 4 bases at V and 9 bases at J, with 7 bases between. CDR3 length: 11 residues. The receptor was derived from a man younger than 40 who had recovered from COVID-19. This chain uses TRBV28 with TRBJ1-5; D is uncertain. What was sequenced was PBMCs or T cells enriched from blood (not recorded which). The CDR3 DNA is TGTGCCAGCAGTTCTGGCATGCCCCAGCATTTT. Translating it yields CASSSGMPQHF.